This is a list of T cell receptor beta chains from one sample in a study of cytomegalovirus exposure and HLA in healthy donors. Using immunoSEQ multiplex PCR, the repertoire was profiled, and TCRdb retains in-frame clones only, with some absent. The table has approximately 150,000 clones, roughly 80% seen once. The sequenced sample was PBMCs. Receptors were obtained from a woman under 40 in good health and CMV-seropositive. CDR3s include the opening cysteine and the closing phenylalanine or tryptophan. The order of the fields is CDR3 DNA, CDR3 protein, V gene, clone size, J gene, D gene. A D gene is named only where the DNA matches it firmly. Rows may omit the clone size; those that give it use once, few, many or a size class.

DNA: TGTGCCAGCAGTTACAGCATGACAGGGAGTAACTATGGCTACACCTTC
CDR3: CASSYSMTGSNYGYTF
V: TRBV6-6
size: .
J: TRBJ1-2
D: TRBD1

DNA: TGTGCCAGCAGCTTCGGAGGGGCCGGGCAAGAGACCCAGTACTTC
CDR3: CASSFGGAGQETQYF
V: TRBV7-2
size: .
J: TRBJ2-5
D: .

DNA: TGTGCCAGCAGCTTGGTAAGGACAGTGGACTCCGCCTATGGCTACACCTTC
CDR3: CASSLVRTVDSAYGYTF
V: TRBV5-6
size: .
J: TRBJ1-2
D: .

DNA: TGTGCCAGCAGCTTGTGGGCGACTAATGAAAAACTGTTTTTT
CDR3: CASSLWATNEKLFF
V: TRBV5-4
size: .
J: TRBJ1-4
D: .

DNA: TGCGCCAGCAGCCTAGGACTTGGGGTTGCCGAGCAGTACTTC
CDR3: CASSLGLGVAEQYF
V: TRBV4-3
size: .
J: TRBJ2-7
D: .

DNA: TGTGCCAGCAGCGTGTGGGACAGCGGAATGAATTCACCCCTCCACTTT
CDR3: CASSVWDSGMNSPLHF
V: TRBV21-1
size: .
J: TRBJ1-6
D: .

DNA: TGTGCCAGCAGCCTCCCCAGGGGCTCACCGAGGGAAAAACTGTTTTTT
CDR3: CASSLPRGSPREKLFF
V: TRBV11-2
size: .
J: TRBJ1-4
D: .

DNA: TGCGCCAGCAGCTTGCAGGGGCAGGAAAACATTCAGTACTTC
CDR3: CASSLQGQENIQYF
V: TRBV5-1
size: .
J: TRBJ2-4
D: .

DNA: TGTGCCAGCAGCCATGAACGGACAGGGTCCTACGAGCAGTACTTC
CDR3: CASSHERTGSYEQYF
V: TRBV4-2
size: few
J: TRBJ2-7
D: TRBD1

DNA: TGTGCCAGCAGCGTAGCAGGGGCTAACTATGGCTACACCTTC
CDR3: CASSVAGANYGYTF
V: TRBV9
size: once
J: TRBJ1-2
D: .

DNA: TGTGCCAGCAGCTTAGAGACAGGGTTAGGGGAGACCCAGTACTTC
CDR3: CASSLETGLGETQYF
V: TRBV11-1
size: once
J: TRBJ2-5
D: TRBD1

DNA: TGCGCCAGCAGCACAGCAACTCAAGCTTTCTTT
CDR3: CASSTATQAFF
V: TRBV4-1
size: .
J: TRBJ1-1
D: .

DNA: TGCGCCAGCAGCTTACGACAGGGGGCGGCGGGAAACACCATATATTTT
CDR3: CASSLRQGAAGNTIYF
V: TRBV5-1
size: .
J: TRBJ1-3
D: TRBD1

DNA: TGTGCCAGCAGTATCCGGGAGGGCGGAAACACCATATATTTT
CDR3: CASSIREGGNTIYF
V: TRBV6-4
size: .
J: TRBJ1-3
D: .

DNA: TGTGCCAGCAGCCAGAAAGGGGCCCTTGGGGAGCTGTTTTTT
CDR3: CASSQKGALGELFF
V: TRBV4-2
size: .
J: TRBJ2-2
D: .

DNA: TGTGCCAGCACCGCCCCCCCCGGCGTTCAGGGGTATGGCTACACCTTC
CDR3: CASTAPPGVQGYGYTF
V: TRBV28
size: few
J: TRBJ1-2
D: .

DNA: TGTGCCAGTAGTCGCAGGGGAAACTACGAGCAGTACTTC
CDR3: CASSRRGNYEQYF
V: TRBV19
size: once
J: TRBJ2-7
D: .

DNA: TGTGCCAGTAGTGTTACAGGGCGAGAGACCCAGTACTTC
CDR3: CASSVTGRETQYF
V: TRBV19
size: .
J: TRBJ2-5
D: .

DNA: TGTGCCAGCATGAGTAGACAGGGGAACTATGGCTACACCTTC
CDR3: CASMSRQGNYGYTF
V: TRBV7-2
size: .
J: TRBJ1-2
D: TRBD1

DNA: TGTGCCAGCAGCGACGGGGTGGGAGCTTTCTTT
CDR3: CASSDGVGAFF
V: TRBV9
size: .
J: TRBJ1-1
D: .